This T cell receptor (beta chain) emerged from a study of T cells expressing NK-cell markers. About the research overall: Cells sorted as CD3+CD56+NKG2C+, CD3+CD56+NKG2C- and CD3+CD56-NKG2C+ T cells supplied the TCR beta repertoires. Whole-study findings and limits: These clonotypes also led the CD3+CD56-NKG2C+ fraction in a few donors.

Looked up from germline, CDR1 is MGHRA and CDR2 is YSYEKL. This CDR3 comprises 18 residues. 5'RACE template switching with UMIs generated TCR beta cDNA. For each CDR3 protein, TCRdb gives one entry from its re-call of the 5' RACE reads, without DNA. The sample has 350,000 to 400,000 distinct CDR3 sequences. For this clonotype: What it binds is not known.

The TCR originated in a woman aged 50 to 65 in good health. V is TRBV4-1 and J is TRBJ2-2; with no DNA, the TCRdb D assignment of TRBD2 cannot be verified. Specimen: blood T cells: a sorted CD56 or NKG2C T cell subset, CD4+ or CD8+ T cells, or bulk PBMC T cells (not recorded which). The CDR3 reads CASSFMLQAGVNTGELFF.